Below are 5 T cell receptor beta chains sequenced from a single sample in a study of cytomegalovirus exposure and HLA in healthy donors. Researchers ran the PCR with 60 Vbeta and 13 Jbeta primers. This table comes from immunoSEQ multiplex PCR, and its TCRdb copy is limited to in-frame clones, with some not included. Of about 120,000 clones listed, roughly 72% are singletons. Material: PBMCs. Receptors originate from a male donor in good health and CMV-seronegative.

J is TRBJ1-2 and V is TRBV30; 8 positions match TRBD1. Germline CDR1 reads GTSNPN; CDR2 reads SVGIG (reference sequence). CDR3 length: 15 amino acids. Unmatched junction bases numbered 15, after V lost 7 bases and J lost 5 bases. The CDR3, as DNA: TGTGCCTCCTCCGCCCAACGGACAGGGAGGTATGGCTACACCTTC. Translated: CASSAQRTGRYGYTF. The whole variable domain, filled in from reference TRBV30 and TRBJ1-2, reads SQTIHQWPATLVQPVGSPLSLECTVEGTSNPNLYWYRQAAGRGLQLLFYSVGIGQISSEVPQNLSASRPQDRQFILSSKKLLLSDSGFYLCASSAQRTGRYGYTFGSGTRLTVV.

The genes are TRBV7-3 and TRBJ2-7; 8 bases map to TRBD1. The J segment lost 5 bases and the V segment lost 2 bases, leaving 5 bases of the junction unmatched. The CDR3 consists of 14 residues. The germline V gene has CDR1 SGHTA and CDR2 FQGTGA. As DNA, the CDR3 is TGTGCCAGCAGCTTAGGGCAGGACAGGGACGAGCAGTACTTC. It specifies CASSLGQDRDEQYF.

The V call is TRBV23-1, the J call TRBJ1-4; D remains unclear. TRBV23-1 is identified as an open reading frame with a role that is uncertain. This CDR3 has 11 residues. V shed 2 bases and J shed 16 bases, with 11 bases lying between them. The DNA for the CDR3 is TGCGCCAGCAGTCAACCGGGTAGGCCGTTTTTT. The encoded protein is CASSQPGRPFF.

J is TRBJ2-7 and V is TRBV21-1; TRBD2 was called by the table and not checked on the DNA. TRBV21-1 is a pseudogene locus. This CDR3 is 16 amino acids long. CDR3: CASSRFLAGGTYEQYF. Written as DNA, the CDR3 is TGTGCCAGCAGTAGATTCCTAGCGGGAGGGACCTACGAGCAGTACTTC.

The chain couples TRBV5-1 to TRBJ2-3, with no clear D. V was cut by 5 bases and J by 0 bases, with 13 bases left in between. Germline CDR1 and CDR2: SGHRS and YFSETQ. This CDR3 spans 15 amino acids. This chain's CDR3 is CASRPLASSTDTQYF. In nucleotides, the CDR3 is TGCGCCAGCAGACCCTTGGCCAGTAGCACAGATACGCAGTATTTT.